This note documents a single T cell receptor beta chain sequence. The data were taken from a study of blood T cell repertoires in COVID-19. Looking at the study overall: Acute and convalescent COVID-19 samples came from the United States, Italy and Spain.

TCRdb keeps only in-frame clones here, not all; method: immunoSEQ multiplex PCR. The table includes 75,000 to 85,000 clones, about 85% detected once. Germline CDR1 SGHRS, CDR2 YFSETQ. The junction had 7 bases not matched to a gene; V was cut back by 4 bases and J by 4 bases. The CDR3 contains 15 residues. The sample comprised peripheral blood. The origin of this receptor is a man aged 60 to 69 with COVID-19, enrolled during active disease. This chain links TRBV5-1 with TRBJ2-1; 8 nucleotides line up with TRBD1. The CDR3 DNA reads as TGCGCCAGCAGCCAACAGGGGGGCACATACAATGAGCAGTTCTTC. This gives the protein CASSQQGGTYNEQFF.